This T cell receptor beta chain was sequenced in a study of shared clonotypes between healthy human individuals. Study-wide findings and caveats: Represented diversity (both genetic and exposure-history) was limited by the small number of donors.

The deep-level immunoSEQ assay was used. Clones were read by immunoSEQ multiplex PCR, and TCRdb kept only the in-frame ones, dropping some. Here the sample spans millions of clones, about 92% being singletons. Researchers partitioned CD4+ cells into CD45RA+ naive and CD45RA-negative memory subsets. This clone has a single count. Antigen: not known. This CDR3 is 15 amino acids long. Trimming took 8 bases from V and 6 from J, leaving 22 bases between them. Germline V gene lookup returns CDR1 MNHNS and CDR2 SASEGT. Material: naive CD4+ T cells sorted from blood. Subset denoted: CD45RA+ positively selected. V gene TRBV6-1 combines with J gene TRBJ1-2, with a weak D call TRBD1 (6 bases). The sequence derives from a man between 18 and 35 years old in good health. DNA for the CDR3: TGTGCCAGCGACCCTACAACGTGGGGGGCCGATGGCTACACCTTC. Amino acids: CASDPTTWGADGYTF.